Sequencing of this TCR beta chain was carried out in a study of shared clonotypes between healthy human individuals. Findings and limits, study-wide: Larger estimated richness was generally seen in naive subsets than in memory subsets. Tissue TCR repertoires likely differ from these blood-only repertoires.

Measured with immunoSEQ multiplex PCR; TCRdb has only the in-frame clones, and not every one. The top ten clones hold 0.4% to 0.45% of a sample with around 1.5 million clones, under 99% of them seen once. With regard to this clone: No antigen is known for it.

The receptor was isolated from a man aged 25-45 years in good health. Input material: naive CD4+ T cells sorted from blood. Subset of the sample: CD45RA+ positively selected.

This CDR3 is CASRRTSGRVVYEQYF. CDR3 DNA: TGTGCCAGCAGGAGGACTAGCGGGAGAGTTGTCTACGAGCAGTACTTC. The chain employs TRBV28 and TRBJ2-7, with 13 bases matching TRBD2. The V and J ends lost 6 bases and 3 bases, in that order; junction bases with no gene match: 8. Germline values: CDR1 MDHEN, CDR2 SYDVKM. The CDR3 is made up of 16 amino acids.